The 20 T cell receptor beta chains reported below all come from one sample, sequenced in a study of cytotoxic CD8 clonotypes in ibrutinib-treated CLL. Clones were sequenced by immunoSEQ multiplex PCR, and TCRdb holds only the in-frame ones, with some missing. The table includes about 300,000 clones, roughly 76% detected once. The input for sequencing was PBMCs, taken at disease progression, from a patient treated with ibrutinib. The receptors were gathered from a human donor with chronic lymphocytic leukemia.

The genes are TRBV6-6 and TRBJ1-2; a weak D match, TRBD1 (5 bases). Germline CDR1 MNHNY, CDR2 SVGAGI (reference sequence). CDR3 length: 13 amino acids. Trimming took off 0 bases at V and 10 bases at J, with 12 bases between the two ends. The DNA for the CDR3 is TGTGCCAGCAGTTACTCGGCAGGGACCTCCTACACCTTC. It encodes CASSYSAGTSYTF.

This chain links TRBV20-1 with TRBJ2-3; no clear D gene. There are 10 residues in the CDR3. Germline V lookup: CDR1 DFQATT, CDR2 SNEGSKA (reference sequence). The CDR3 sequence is CSAVGDTQYF. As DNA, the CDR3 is TGCAGCGCCGTCGGGGATACGCAGTATTTT.

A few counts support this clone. The chain's CDR3 is CASSPGDYGYTF. CDR3 bases: TGCGCCAGCAGCCCCGGGGACTATGGCTACACCTTC. This chain links TRBV5-1 with TRBJ1-2; D not certain. The CDR3 is 12 amino acids. Germline-derived CDR1 and CDR2 are SGHRS and YFSETQ. Trimming took 4 bases from V and 3 from J, leaving 7 bases between them.

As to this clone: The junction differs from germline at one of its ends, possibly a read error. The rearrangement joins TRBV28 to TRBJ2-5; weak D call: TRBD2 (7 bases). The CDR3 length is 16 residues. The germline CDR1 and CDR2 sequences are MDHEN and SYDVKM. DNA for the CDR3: TGTGCCAGCAGTTTTCGTGCTCGGGGGGCCCAAGAGGCCCAGTACTTC. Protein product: CASSFRARGAQEAQYF.

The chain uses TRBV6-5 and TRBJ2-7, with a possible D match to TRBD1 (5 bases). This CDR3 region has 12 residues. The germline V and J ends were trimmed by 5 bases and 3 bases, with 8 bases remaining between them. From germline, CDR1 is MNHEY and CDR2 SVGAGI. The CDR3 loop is CASSNRYYEQYF. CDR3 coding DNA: TGTGCCAGCAGTAACAGGTACTACGAGCAGTACTTC.

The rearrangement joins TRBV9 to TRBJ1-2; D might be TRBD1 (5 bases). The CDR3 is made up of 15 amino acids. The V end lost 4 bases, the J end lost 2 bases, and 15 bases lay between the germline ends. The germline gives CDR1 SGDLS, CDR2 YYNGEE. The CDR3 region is CASSINSGANYGYTF. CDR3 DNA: TGTGCCAGCAGCATCAACTCCGGGGCCAACTATGGCTACACCTTC.

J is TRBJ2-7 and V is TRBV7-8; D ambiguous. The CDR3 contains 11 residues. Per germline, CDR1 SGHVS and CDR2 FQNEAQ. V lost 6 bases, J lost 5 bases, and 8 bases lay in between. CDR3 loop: CASSLWDEQYF. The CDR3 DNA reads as TGTGCCAGCAGTTTGTGGGACGAGCAGTACTTC.

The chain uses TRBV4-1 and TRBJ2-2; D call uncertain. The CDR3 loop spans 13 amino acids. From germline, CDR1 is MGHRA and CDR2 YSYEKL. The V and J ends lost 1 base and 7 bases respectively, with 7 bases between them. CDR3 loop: CASSQVDGGELFF. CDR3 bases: TGCGCCAGCAGCCAAGTTGACGGCGGGGAGCTGTTTTTT.

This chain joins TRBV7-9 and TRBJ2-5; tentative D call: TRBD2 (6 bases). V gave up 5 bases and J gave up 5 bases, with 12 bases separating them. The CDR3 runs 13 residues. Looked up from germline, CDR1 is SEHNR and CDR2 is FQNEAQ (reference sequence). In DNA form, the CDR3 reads TGTGCCAGCAGCCCCCGGGACTCGGAGACCCAGTACTTC. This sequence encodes CASSPRDSETQYF. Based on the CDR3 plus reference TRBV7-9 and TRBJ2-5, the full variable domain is DTGVSQNPRHKITKRGQNVTFRCDPISEHNRLYWYRQTLGQGPEFLTYFQNEAQLEKSRLLSDRFSAERPKGSFSTLEIQRTEQGDSAMYLCASSPRDSETQYFGPGTRLLVL.

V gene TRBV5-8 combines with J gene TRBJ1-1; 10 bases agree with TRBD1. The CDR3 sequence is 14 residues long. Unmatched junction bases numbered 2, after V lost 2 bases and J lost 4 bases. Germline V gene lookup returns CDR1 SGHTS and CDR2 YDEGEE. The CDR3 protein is CASSFRDRGTEAFF. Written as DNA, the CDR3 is TGTGCCAGCAGCTTCCGGGACAGGGGCACTGAAGCTTTCTTT.

The CDR3 DNA sequence: TGCGCCAGCAGCCAAGGGGCAGGAGGCACAGATACGCAGTATTTT. Its translation is CASSQGAGGTDTQYF. The rearrangement joins TRBV4-1 to TRBJ2-3; no reliable D call. The CDR3 is made up of 15 amino acids. The germline V gene has CDR1 MGHRA and CDR2 YSYEKL. Between the trimmed V and J ends, which lost 1 base and 1 base, there was a span of 9 bases.

DNA of the CDR3: TGTGCCAGCAGCGTTTCAGGGAACACCGGGGAGCTGTTTTTT. This sequence encodes CASSVSGNTGELFF. This chain links TRBV9 with TRBJ2-2; D unclear. Trimming shortened V by 2 bases and J by 1 base, and 6 bases separated the two germline ends. Germline V gene sequence: CDR1 SGDLS, CDR2 YYNGEE. This CDR3 region has 14 residues.

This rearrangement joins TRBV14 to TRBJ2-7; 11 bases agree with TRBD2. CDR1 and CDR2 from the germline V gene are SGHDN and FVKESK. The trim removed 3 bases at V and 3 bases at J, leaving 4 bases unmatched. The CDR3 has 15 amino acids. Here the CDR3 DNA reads TGTGCCAGCAGCCACCGACTAGCGGGGCACTACGAGCAGTACTTC. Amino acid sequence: CASSHRLAGHYEQYF.

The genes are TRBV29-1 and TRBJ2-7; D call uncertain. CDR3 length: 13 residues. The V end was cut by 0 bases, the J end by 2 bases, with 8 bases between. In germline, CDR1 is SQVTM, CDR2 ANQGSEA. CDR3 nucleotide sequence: TGCAGCGTTGAAGATAGGGCTACCTACGAGCAGTACTTC. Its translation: CSVEDRATYEQYF.

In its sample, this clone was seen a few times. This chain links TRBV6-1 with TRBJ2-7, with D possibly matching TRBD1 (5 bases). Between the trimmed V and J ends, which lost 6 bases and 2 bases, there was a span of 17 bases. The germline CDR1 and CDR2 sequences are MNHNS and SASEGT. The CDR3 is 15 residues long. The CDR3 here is CASRLGAAGPYEQYF. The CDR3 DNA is TGTGCCAGCAGGCTTGGGGCAGCAGGCCCCTACGAGCAGTACTTC.

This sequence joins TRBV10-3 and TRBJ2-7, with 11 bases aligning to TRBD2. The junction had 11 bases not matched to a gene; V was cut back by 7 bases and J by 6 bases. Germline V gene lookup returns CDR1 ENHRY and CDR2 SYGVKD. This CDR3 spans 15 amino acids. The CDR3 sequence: CAITASGGPHREQYF. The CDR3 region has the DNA TGTGCCATCACGGCTAGCGGGGGGCCCCATCGCGAGCAGTACTTC.

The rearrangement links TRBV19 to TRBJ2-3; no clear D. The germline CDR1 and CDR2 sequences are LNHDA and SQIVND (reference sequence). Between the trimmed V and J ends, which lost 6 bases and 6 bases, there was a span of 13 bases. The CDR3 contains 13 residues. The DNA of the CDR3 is TGTGCCAGTAGCCTCTCTGCTATGGATACGCAGTATTTT. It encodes CASSLSAMDTQYF.

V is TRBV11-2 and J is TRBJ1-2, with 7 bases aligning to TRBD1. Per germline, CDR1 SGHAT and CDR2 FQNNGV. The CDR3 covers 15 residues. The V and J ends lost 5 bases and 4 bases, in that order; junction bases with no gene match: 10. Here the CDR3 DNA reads TGTGCCAGCAGCAAGGCGTGGGACAGTGGCTATGGCTACACCTTC. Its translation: CASSKAWDSGYGYTF.

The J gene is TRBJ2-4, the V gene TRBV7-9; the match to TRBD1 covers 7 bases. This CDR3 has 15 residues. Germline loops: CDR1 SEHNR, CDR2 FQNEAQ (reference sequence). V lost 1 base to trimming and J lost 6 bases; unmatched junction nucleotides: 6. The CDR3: CASSLEGAVRNIQYF. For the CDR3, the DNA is TGTGCCAGCAGCTTAGAGGGGGCGGTGAGAAACATTCAGTACTTC. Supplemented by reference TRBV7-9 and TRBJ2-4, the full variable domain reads DTGVSQNPRHKITKRGQNVTFRCDPISEHNRLYWYRQTLGQGPEFLTYFQNEAQLEKSRLLSDRFSAERPKGSFSTLEIQRTEQGDSAMYLCASSLEGAVRNIQYFGAGTRLSVL.

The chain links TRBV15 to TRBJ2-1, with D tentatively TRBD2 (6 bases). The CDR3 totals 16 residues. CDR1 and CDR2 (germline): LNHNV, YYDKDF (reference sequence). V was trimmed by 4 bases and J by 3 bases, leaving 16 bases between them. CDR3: CATSKHGTGVYNEQFF. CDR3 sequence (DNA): TGTGCCACCAGCAAACACGGGACGGGGGTCTACAATGAGCAGTTCTTC.